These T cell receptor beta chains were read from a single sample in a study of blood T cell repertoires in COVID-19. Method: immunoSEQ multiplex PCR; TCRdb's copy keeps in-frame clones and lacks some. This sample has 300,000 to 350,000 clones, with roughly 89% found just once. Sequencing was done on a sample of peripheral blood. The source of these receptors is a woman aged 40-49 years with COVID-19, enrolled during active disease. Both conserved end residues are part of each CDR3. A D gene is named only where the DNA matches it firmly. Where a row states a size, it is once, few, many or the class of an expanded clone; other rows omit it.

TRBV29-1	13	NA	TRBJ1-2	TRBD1	TGCAGCGTTGATAGGGGGCGAAGCTATGGCTACACCTTC	CSVDRGRSYGYTF
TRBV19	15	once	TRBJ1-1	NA	TGTGCCAGTAGGCGAGGTGAATACCCAAACACTGAAGCTTTCTTT	CASRRGEYPNTEAFF
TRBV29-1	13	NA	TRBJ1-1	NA	TGCAGCGCCCTTGGGGAGGGAATCACTGAAGCTTTCTTT	CSALGEGITEAFF
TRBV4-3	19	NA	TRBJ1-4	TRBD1	TGCGCCAGCAGCCAAGAGGTCGACAGGGGAGTTGGGACTAATGAAAAACTGTTTTTT	CASSQEVDRGVGTNEKLFF
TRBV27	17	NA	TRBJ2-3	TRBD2	TGTGCCAGCAATTCGCCCGGGGGGGCGGGGGGCACAGATACGCAGTATTTT	CASNSPGGAGGTDTQYF
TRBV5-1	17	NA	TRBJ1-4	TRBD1	TGCGCCAGCAGCTGGAGGACAGGGGGTTCAACTAATGAAAAACTGTTTTTT	CASSWRTGGSTNEKLFF
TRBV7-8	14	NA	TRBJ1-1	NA	TGTGCCAGCACCGGCACGCGGTTGAACACTGAAGCTTTCTTT	CASTGTRLNTEAFF
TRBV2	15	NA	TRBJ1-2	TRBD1	TGTGCCAGCAGTGAGGGACAGCCCCGTACTTATGGCTACACCTTC	CASSEGQPRTYGYTF
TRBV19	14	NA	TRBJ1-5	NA	TGTGCCAGTAGTTCGGGGCAGGGAGGCGAGCCCCAGCATTTT	CASSSGQGGEPQHF
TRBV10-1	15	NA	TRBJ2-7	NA	TGCGCCAGCAGTGAAACAGAGAACAGGGCACACGAGCAGTACTTC	CASSETENRAHEQYF
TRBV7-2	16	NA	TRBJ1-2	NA	TGTGCCAGCAGCTTAGATTTATTAGGGCAGGGGAATGGCTACACCTTC	CASSLDLLGQGNGYTF
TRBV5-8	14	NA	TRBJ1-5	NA	TGTGCCAGCTGGGTTAACGGCGCCAGGCAGCCCCAGCATTTT	CASWVNGARQPQHF
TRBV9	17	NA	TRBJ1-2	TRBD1	TGTGCCAGCAGTTCAGGGACAGGGGGCGCGGAGAACTATGGCTACACCTTC	CASSSGTGGAENYGYTF
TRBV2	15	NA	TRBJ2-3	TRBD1	TGTGCCAGCATGCGTACAGGGGCAAGCACAGATACGCAGTATTTT	CASMRTGASTDTQYF
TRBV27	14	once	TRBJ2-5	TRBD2	TGTGCCAGCAGCCCATTAGCGGGACGGGAGACCCAGTACTTC	CASSPLAGRETQYF
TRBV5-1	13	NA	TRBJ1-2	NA	TGCGCCAGCAGCTTGGATGGGGGCGGTGGCTACACCTTC	CASSLDGGGGYTF
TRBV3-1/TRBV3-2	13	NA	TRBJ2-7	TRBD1	TGTGCCAGCAGAGACAGGGCGGTAAGCGAGCAGTACTTC	CASRDRAVSEQYF
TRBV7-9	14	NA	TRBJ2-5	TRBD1	TGTGCCAGCAGTTCGGTACAGGGGCTCGAGACCCAGTACTTC	CASSSVQGLETQYF
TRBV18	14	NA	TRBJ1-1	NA	TGTGCCAGCTCACCACCGGGGCGGGGCTCTGAAGCTTTCTTT	CASSPPGRGSEAFF
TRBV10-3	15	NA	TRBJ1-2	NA	TGTGCCATCAGTGAGTCCATAACAGAGCCGAGAAGCTACACCTTC	CAISESITEPRSYTF
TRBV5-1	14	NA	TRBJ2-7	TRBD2	TGCGCCAGCAGCGCCGCTAGCGGGAGCTACGAGCAGTACTTC	CASSAASGSYEQYF
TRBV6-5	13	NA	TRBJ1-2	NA	TGTGCCAGCAGTCCCCCAGGGGCGCCTGGCTACACCTTC	CASSPPGAPGYTF